This section outlines one T cell receptor beta chain sequence together with its context. Its target is not known. A read error is possible here, since a much larger clone lies one base away. TCRbeta library preparation incorporated unique molecular identifiers. TCRdb processed the PCR reads anew with MiXCR; each CDR3 protein has one entry. The repertoire holds about 220,000 distinct CDR3 sequences, with about a sixth as singletons. This record comes from a study of T-cell reconstitution after alpha-beta-depleted transplantation in children. The CDR3 sequence is 15 residues long. Germline assignment: CDR1 SGHRS and CDR2 YFSETQ. The V end lost 3 bases, the J end lost 3 bases, and 16 bases lay between the germline ends. Study conclusions and caveats: A year post-transplant, T-cell counts and diversity derived mostly from newly produced T cells. Several hundred graft clones that had expanded were reportedly the source of alpha-beta T cells about two months after transplant. Recipient T cells and thymic progenitors that survived were the source of the high TCRbeta diversity seen at day 60 in some patients.

This chain links TRBV5-1 with TRBJ2-7; D remains ambiguous. The sequence derives from a male patient aged 2 to 10 who had a stem cell transplant for acute lymphoblastic leukemia, so the T cells may come from the graft donor. The specimen was PBMCs, mostly from graft donor cells, collected 360 days after TCRalphabeta/CD19-depleted stem cell transplant. The CDR3 loop reads CASSSSGPADYEQYF. The CDR3 DNA reads TGCGCCAGCAGCTCCTCCGGACCCGCTGACTACGAGCAGTACTTC.